A selection of T cell receptor beta chains follows, all from one sample in a study of beta chain features in type 1 diabetes. Using immunoSEQ multiplex PCR, the repertoire was profiled, and TCRdb retains in-frame clones only, with some absent. The sample records under 300,000 clones, 25% to 35% being singletons. Sequencing was done on a sample of central memory CD4+ T cells from blood. All receptors derive from a man younger than 45 in good health. CDR3s include the opening cysteine and the closing phenylalanine or tryptophan. The D gene is left open where the match is weak. Clone sizes are given selectively: once, few, many, or a class where the clone is expanded.

j_gene,v_gene,d_gene,abundance,CDR3nt,CDR3aa
TRBJ2-1,TRBV30,TRBD2,.,TGTGCCTGGACTAGCGGGAGTCCGGGTGAGCAGTTCTTC,CAWTSGSPGEQFF
TRBJ1-2,TRBV29-1,.,few,TGCAGCGTTGGCGGGGGCCGAGACTATGGCTACACCTTC,CSVGGGRDYGYTF
TRBJ2-7,TRBV7-2,TRBD1,few,TGTGCCAGCAGCTCCGGACAGGGGAAGGCCTACGAGCAGTACTTC,CASSSGQGKAYEQYF
TRBJ2-7,TRBV18,.,many,TGTGCCAGCTCTCCGGACAGCCGGGAGCAGTACTTC,CASSPDSREQYF
TRBJ2-2,TRBV2,TRBD1,.,TGTGCCAGCAGTCGGGACAGTTACGCCGGGGAGCTGTTTTTT,CASSRDSYAGELFF
TRBJ1-5,TRBV27,.,.,TGTGCCAGCATCAGCGTTCAGCCCCAGCATTTT,CASISVQPQHF
TRBJ2-2,TRBV9,.,.,TGTGCCAGCAGCGTCCAGGGAATTAACACCGGGGAGCTGTTTTTT,CASSVQGINTGELFF
TRBJ2-5,TRBV14,.,.,TGTGCCAGCAGCCTCGGACTGAACCAAGAGACCCAGTACTTC,CASSLGLNQETQYF
TRBJ1-1,TRBV30,.,few,TGTGCCTGGAGTGTACACAGGGCGGGAACTGAAGCTTTCTTT,CAWSVHRAGTEAFF
TRBJ1-1,TRBV2,.,.,TGTGCCAGCAGAGGATACCTGTGGCAGACTGAAGCTTTCTTT,CASRGYLWQTEAFF
TRBJ2-1,TRBV29-1,TRBD2,few,TGCAGCGGTGCACGGCTAGCGGGGGGCCCCGATTACAATGAGCAGTTCTTC,CSGARLAGGPDYNEQFF
TRBJ2-4,TRBV6-5,TRBD1,.,TGTGCCAGCACCTCGGACAGGGATGGCAAAAACATTCAGTACTTC,CASTSDRDGKNIQYF
TRBJ2-7,TRBV30,.,.,TGTGCCCAGGGGGGGAACTCCTACGAGCAGTACTTC,CAQGGNSYEQYF
TRBJ2-2,TRBV19,.,.,TGTGCCAGTAGTATCGACCAGGGTTTCGGGGAGCTGTTTTTT,CASSIDQGFGELFF
TRBJ2-6,TRBV27,.,.,TGTGCCAGCAAGTCTGGGGCCAACGTCCTGACTTTC,CASKSGANVLTF
TRBJ2-5,TRBV30,TRBD1,.,TGTGCCTGGAGTACCGGACAGGGAGGAGGCCAAGAGACCCAGTACTTC,CAWSTGQGGGQETQYF
TRBJ2-5,TRBV5-1,.,few,TGCGCCAGCAGCTTGGCCCGGGACCGAGGGGAGACCCAGTACTTC,CASSLARDRGETQYF
TRBJ2-5,TRBV14,.,.,TGTGCCAGCAGCCCGGGGCCGAGGGTTCAAGAGACCCAGTACTTC,CASSPGPRVQETQYF
TRBJ2-1,TRBV7-2,.,.,TGTGCCAGCAGCTTAGCGGGGCAGGGCAATGAGCAGTTCTTC,CASSLAGQGNEQFF
TRBJ2-1,TRBV7-2,TRBD2,few,TGTGCCAGCAGCCTGTCCAGCGGGAGGGCCAGTGAGCAGTTCTTC,CASSLSSGRASEQFF
TRBJ2-4,TRBV5-4,TRBD1,few,TGTGCCAGCAGCTCTACACAGGGGACCAGGACCAAAAACATTCAGTACTTC,CASSSTQGTRTKNIQYF
TRBJ2-3,TRBV18,TRBD2,few,TGTGCCAGCTCGCCCGGGACTAGCGGATCGGGGACAGATACGCAGTATTTT,CASSPGTSGSGTDTQYF
TRBJ1-2,TRBV14,.,.,TGTGCCAGCAGCCTCGGACCTAACTATGGCTACACCTTC,CASSLGPNYGYTF
TRBJ2-3,TRBV9,TRBD2,few,TGTGCCAGCAGCAGAGGGCTAGCGGGGGGCACAGATACGCAGTATTTT,CASSRGLAGGTDTQYF